The present entry profiles one TCR beta chain with its context. How the authors handled the data: Using reference gene primer amplification, nucleated cell counts were estimated. Assay used: immunoSEQ multiplex PCR; TCRdb lists only in-frame clones, some missing. V, J and clone size are taken as reported in that table, and D and trimming were inferred from the DNA itself. The sample consists of about 170,000 clones, about 88% of them appearing once. This sample stems from a study of blood T cell repertoires in COVID-19. Study background: Samples of COVID-19 (acute and convalescent) were obtained from the United States, Italy and Spain. PBMCs, B-cell-depleted T cells, or T cells were the source of the cDNA or gDNA that made up the material.

The CDR3 sequence is 14 residues long. Per the germline V gene, CDR1 is SNHLY and CDR2 is FYNNEI. V shed 5 bases, J shed 7 bases, and the junction held 8 bases outside the gene matches. This chain links TRBV2 with TRBJ1-2; 9 bases match TRBD1. This TCR derives from a woman older than 75 in a cohort sampled during active or convalescent COVID-19. The sample taken for sequencing was peripheral blood. The CDR3 region is CASSPGQGFGGYTF. For the CDR3, the DNA is TGTGCCAGCAGTCCCGGACAGGGGTTTGGTGGCTACACCTTC. Combining the CDR3 with reference TRBV2 and TRBJ1-2 gives the whole variable domain EPEVTQTPSHQVTQMGQEVILRCVPISNHLYFYWYRQILGQKVEFLVSFYNNEISEKSEIFDDQFSVERPDGSNFTLKIRSTKLEDSAMYFCASSPGQGFGGYTFGSGTRLTVV.